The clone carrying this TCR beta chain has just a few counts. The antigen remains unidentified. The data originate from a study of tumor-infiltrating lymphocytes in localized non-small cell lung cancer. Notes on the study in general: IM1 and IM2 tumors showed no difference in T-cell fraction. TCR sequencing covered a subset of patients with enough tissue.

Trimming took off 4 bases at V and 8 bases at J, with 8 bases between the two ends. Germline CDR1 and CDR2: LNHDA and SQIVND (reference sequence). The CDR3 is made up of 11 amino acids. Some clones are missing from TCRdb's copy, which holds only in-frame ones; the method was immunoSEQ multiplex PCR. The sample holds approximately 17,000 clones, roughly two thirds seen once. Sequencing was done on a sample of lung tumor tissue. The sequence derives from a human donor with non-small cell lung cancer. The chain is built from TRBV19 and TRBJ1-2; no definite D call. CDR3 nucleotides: TGTGCCAGTAGTAAGATATCCGGCTACACCTTC. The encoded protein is CASSKISGYTF.